This entry lists 2 T cell receptor beta chains sequenced from one sample in a study of blood T cell repertoires in COVID-19. The assay was immunoSEQ multiplex PCR, and TCRdb's table has in-frame clones only and misses some. The table records around 50,000 clones, 70% to 90% of them present only once. Sequences were obtained from peripheral blood. These receptors originate from an elderly woman with acute or convalescent COVID-19.

Here the CDR3 DNA reads TGTGCCAGCCCCCCAGGGGCTGACTCTGGAAACACCATATATTTT. Translating it yields CASPPGADSGNTIYF. The chain links TRBV11-3 to TRBJ1-3; TRBD1 is a possible D gene (6 bases). Between the trimmed V and J ends, which lost 8 bases and 0 bases, there was a span of 14 bases. Germline V gene lookup returns CDR1 SGHNT and CDR2 YENEEA. CDR3 length: 15 residues.

V is TRBV7-2 and J is TRBJ1-6; the D gene is possibly TRBD1 (5 bases). CDR1 and CDR2 from the germline V gene are SGHTA and FQGNSA. The ends were cut back, 6 bases at V and 3 bases at J, with 15 bases in the middle. The CDR3 spans 16 residues. In nucleotides, the CDR3 is TGTGCCAGCAGTTTCACTCCAGGGAACTATAATTCACCCCTCCACTTT. Translated: CASSFTPGNYNSPLHF.